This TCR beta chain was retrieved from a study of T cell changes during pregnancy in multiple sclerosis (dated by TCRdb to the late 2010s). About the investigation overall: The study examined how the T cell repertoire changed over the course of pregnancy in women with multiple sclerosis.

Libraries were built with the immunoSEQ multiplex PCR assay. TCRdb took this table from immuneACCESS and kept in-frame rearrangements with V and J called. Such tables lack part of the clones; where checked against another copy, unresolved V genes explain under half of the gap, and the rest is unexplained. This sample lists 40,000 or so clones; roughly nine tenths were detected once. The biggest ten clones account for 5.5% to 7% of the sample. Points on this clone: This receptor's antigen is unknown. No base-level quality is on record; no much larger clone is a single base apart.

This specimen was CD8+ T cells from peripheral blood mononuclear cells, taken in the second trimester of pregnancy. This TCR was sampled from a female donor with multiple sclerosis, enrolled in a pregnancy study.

The DNA sequence is TGTGCCAGCAGCTCCGGGACAGGGGCGAGAAATGAGCAGTTCTTC. The translation is CASSSGTGARNEQFF. The chain is made from TRBV7-3 and TRBJ2-1, and 10 junction bases match TRBD1. According to the germline V gene, CDR1 reads SGHTA and CDR2 reads FQGTGA. V is trimmed back by 4 bases and J by 7 bases, and the junction contains 7 bases that no gene match accounts for. Including cysteine and phenylalanine, the CDR3 has 15 amino acids. Only the CDR3 region is kept as DNA, spanning 45 bases read in frame from base 1. With the rest looked up from the reference TRBV7-3 and TRBJ2-1 genes rather than sequenced, the full variable domain is GAGVSQTPSNKVTEKGKYVELRCDPISGHTALYWYRQSLGQGPEFLIYFQGTGAADDSGLPNDRFFAVRPEGSVSTLKIQRTERGDSAVYLCASSSGTGARNEQFFGPGTRLTVL.